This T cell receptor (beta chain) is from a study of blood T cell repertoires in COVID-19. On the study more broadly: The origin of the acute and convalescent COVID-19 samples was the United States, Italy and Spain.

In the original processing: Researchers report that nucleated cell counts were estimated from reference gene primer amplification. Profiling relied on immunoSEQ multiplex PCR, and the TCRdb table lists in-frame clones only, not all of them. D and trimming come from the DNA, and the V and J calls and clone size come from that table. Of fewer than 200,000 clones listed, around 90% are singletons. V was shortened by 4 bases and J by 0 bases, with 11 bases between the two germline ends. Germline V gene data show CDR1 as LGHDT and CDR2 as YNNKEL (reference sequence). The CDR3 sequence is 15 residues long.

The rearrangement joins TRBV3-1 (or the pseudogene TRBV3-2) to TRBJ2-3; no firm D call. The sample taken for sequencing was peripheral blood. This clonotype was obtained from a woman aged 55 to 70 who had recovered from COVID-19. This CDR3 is CASSPLSSSTDTQYF. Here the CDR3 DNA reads TGTGCCAGCAGCCCTCTATCGTCAAGCACAGATACGCAGTATTTT.